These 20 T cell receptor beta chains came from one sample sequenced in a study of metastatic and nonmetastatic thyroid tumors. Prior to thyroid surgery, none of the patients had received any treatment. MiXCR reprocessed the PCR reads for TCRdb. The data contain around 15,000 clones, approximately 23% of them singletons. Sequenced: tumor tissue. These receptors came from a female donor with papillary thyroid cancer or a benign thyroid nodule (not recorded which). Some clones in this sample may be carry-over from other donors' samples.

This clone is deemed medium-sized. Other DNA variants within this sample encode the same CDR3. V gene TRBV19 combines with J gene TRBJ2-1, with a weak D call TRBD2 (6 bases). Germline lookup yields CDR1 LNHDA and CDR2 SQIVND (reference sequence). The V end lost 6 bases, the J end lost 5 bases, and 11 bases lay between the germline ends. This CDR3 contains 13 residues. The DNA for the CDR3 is TGTGCCAGTAGGGGAGGTTCCGACAATGAGCAGTTCTTC. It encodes CASRGGSDNEQFF. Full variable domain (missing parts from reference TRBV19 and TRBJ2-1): DGGITQSPKYLFRKEGQNVTLSCEQNLNHDAMYWYRQDPGQGLRLIYYSQIVNDFQKGDIAEGYSVSREKKESFPLTVTSAQKNPTAFYLCASRGGSDNEQFFGPGTRLTVL.

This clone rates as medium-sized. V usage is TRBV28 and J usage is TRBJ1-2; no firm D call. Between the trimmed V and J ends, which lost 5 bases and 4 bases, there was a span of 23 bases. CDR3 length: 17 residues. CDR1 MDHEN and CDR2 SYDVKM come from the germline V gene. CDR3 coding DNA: TGTGCCAGCAGTCCCGAGACTCCCGGCGGTGGTTCCTATGGCTACACCTTC. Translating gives CASSPETPGGGSYGYTF.

CDR3 residues: CASSSIAGGNQETQYF. CDR3 nucleotides: TGCGCCAGCAGCTCCATAGCGGGTGGGAACCAAGAGACCCAGTACTTC. The chain recombines TRBV5-1 with TRBJ2-5; 7 bases agree with TRBD2. With V trimmed by 3 bases and J by 0 bases, 8 bases remained unmatched. Looked up from germline, CDR1 is SGHRS and CDR2 is YFSETQ. The CDR3 covers 16 residues.

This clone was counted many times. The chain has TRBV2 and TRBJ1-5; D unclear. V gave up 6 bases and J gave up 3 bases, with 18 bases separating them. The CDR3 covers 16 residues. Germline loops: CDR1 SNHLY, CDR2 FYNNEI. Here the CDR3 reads CASRVSTAGVNQPQHF. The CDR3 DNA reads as TGTGCCAGCAGGGTTTCGACGGCGGGAGTCAATCAGCCCCAGCATTTT.

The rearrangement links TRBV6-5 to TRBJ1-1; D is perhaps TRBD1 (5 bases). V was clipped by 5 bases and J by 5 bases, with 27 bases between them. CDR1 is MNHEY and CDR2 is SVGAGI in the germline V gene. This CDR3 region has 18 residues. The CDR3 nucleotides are TGTGCCAGCAGTCACCCCGGGGGAGGGAATGTTGTGTGGACTGAAGCTTTCTTT. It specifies CASSHPGGGNVVWTEAFF.

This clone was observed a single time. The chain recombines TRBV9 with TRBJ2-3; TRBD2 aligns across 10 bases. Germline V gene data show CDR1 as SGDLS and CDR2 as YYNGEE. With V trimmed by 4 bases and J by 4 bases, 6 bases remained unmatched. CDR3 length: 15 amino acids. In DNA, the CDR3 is TGTGCCAGCAGCTCCAGGGGGACTAGCGCAGATACGCAGTATTTT. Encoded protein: CASSSRGTSADTQYF.

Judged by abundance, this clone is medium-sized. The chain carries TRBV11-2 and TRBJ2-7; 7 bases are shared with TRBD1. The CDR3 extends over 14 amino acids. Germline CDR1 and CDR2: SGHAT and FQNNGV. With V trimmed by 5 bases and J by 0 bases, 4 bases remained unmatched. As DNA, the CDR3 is TGTGCCAGCAGCAATGGGGACAGCTCCTACGAGCAGTACTTC. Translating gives CASSNGDSSYEQYF.

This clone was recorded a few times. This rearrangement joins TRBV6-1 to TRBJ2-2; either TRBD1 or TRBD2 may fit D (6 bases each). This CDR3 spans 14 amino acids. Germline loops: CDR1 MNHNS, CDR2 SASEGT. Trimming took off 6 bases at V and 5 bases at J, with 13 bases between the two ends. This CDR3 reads CASSFRGVTGELFF. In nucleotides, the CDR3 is TGTGCCAGCAGCTTTAGGGGGGTAACCGGGGAGCTGTTTTTT.

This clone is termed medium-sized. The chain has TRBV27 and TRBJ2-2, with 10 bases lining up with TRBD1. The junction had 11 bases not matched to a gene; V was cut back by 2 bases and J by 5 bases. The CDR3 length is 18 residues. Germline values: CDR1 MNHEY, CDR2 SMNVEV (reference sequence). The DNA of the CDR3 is TGTGCCAGCAGTTTACTCCCCGGACAGGGGGATGGGACCGGGGAGCTGTTTTTT. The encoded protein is CASSLLPGQGDGTGELFF.

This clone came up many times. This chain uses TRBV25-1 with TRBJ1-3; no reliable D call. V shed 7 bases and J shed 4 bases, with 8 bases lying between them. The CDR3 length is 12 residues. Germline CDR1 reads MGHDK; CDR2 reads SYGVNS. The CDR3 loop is CASTQAGNTIYF. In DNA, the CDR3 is TGTGCCAGCACCCAGGCCGGAAACACCATATATTTT.

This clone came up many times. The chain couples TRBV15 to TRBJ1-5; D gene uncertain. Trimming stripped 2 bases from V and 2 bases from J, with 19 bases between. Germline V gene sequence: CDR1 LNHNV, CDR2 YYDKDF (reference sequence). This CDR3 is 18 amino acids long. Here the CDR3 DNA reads TGTGCCACCAGCAGACATACGCCCTGGGTGTTTGGCAATCAGCCCCAGCATTTT. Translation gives CATSRHTPWVFGNQPQHF.

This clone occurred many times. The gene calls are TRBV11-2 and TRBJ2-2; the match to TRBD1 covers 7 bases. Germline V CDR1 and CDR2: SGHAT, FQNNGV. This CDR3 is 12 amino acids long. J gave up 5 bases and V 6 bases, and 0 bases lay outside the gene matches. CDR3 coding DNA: TGTGCCAGCAGACAGGGGACCGGGGAGCTGTTTTTT. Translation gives CASRQGTGELFF.

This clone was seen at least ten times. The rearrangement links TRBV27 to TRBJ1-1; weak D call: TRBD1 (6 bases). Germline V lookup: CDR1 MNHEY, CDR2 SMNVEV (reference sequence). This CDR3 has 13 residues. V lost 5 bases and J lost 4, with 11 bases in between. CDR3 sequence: CASSVSGATEAFF. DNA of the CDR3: TGTGCCAGCAGTGTCTCAGGGGCCACTGAAGCTTTCTTT.

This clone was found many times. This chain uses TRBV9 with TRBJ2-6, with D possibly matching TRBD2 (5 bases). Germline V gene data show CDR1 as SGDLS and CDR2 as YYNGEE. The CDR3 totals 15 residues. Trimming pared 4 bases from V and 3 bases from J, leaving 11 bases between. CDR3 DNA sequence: TGTGCCAGCAGCCCACCCGGGGTTGGGGCCAACGTCCTGACTTTC. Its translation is CASSPPGVGANVLTF.

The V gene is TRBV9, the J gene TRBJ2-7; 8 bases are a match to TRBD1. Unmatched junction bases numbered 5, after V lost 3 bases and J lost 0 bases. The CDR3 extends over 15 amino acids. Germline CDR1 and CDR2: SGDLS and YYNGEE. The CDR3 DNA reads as TGTGCCAGCAGCGGAGACACAGGGGGCTCCTACGAGCAGTACTTC. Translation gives CASSGDTGGSYEQYF.

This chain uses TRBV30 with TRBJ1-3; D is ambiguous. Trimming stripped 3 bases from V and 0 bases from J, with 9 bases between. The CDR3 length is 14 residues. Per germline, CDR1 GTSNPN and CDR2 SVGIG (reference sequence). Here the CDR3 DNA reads TGTGCCTGGAGGGGTTTCAGCTCTGGAAACACCATATATTTT. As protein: CAWRGFSSGNTIYF.

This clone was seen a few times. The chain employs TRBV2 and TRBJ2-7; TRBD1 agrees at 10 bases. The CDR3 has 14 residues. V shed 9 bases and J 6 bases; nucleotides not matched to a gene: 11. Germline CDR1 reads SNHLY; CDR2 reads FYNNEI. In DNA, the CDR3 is TGTGCCAGGGGACAGGGGACCCGTACGCCCGAGCAGTACTTC. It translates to CARGQGTRTPEQYF.

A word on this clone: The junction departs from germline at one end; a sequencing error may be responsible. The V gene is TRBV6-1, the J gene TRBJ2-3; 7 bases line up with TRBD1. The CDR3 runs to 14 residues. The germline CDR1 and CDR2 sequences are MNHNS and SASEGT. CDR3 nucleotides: TGTACCAGCAGTGAATCAAGGGGGCGGAATACGCAGTATTTC. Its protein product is CTSSESRGRNTQYF.

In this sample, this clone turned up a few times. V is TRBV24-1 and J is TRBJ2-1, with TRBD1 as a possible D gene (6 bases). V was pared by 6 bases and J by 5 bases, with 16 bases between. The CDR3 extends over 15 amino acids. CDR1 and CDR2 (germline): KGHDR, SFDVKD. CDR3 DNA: TGTGCCACCAGTAAACAGGGTCCTATCGACAATGAGCAGTTCTTC. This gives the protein CATSKQGPIDNEQFF.

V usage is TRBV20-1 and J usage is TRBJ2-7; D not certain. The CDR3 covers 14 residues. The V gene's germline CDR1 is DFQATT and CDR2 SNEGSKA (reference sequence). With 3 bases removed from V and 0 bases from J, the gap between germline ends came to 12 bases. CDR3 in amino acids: CSARPLGSSYEQYF. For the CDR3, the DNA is TGCAGTGCTAGGCCCTTGGGAAGCTCCTACGAGCAGTACTTC.